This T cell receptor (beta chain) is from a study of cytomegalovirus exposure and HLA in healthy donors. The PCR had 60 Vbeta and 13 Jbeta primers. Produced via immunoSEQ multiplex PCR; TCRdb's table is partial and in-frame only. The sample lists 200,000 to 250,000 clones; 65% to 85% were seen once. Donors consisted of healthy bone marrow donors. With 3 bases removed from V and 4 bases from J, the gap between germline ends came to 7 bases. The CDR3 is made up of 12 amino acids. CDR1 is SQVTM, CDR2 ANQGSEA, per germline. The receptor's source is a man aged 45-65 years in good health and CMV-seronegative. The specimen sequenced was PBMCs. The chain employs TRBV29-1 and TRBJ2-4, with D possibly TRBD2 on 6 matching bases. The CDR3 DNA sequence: TGCAGCGTTGAGGAGGGGAAAAACATTCAGTACTTC. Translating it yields CSVEEGKNIQYF. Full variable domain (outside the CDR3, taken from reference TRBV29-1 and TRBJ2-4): SAVISQKPSRDICQRGTSLTIQCQVDSQVTMMFWYRQQPGQSLTLIATANQGSEATYESGFVIDKFPISRPNLTFSTLTVSNMSPEDSSIYLCSVEEGKNIQYFGAGTRLSVL.